Following are 26 T cell receptor beta chains from one sample sequenced in a study of T cell repertoires in cytomegalovirus infection. MiXCR, run by TCRdb on the reads, gives a single entry per CDR3 protein. Among fewer than 950,000 distinct CDR3 sequences listed, over 25% were seen once. The antigens of these receptors remain unknown. The specimen comprised cultured CD8+ T cells from PBMCs, sampled from culture after CMV antigen stimulation. Receptors originate from a human donor in good health (CMV status not recorded). Some clones in this sample may be carry-over from other donors' samples.

The CDR3 nucleotides read TGTGCCATCGGGGGCATCGGGGAGCCCCAGCATTTT. It yields the protein CAIGGIGEPQHF. The chain combines TRBV10-3 with TRBJ1-5; tentatively, D is TRBD1 (6 bases). Trimming left V 8 bases short and J 8 bases short, with 13 bases between. Germline lookup yields CDR1 ENHRY and CDR2 SYGVKD. The CDR3 sequence is 12 residues long.

The chain has TRBV10-3 and TRBJ1-1, with a possible D match to TRBD1 (5 bases). V shed 11 bases and J shed 7 bases, with 14 bases lying between them. Germline lookup yields CDR1 ENHRY and CDR2 SYGVKD. This CDR3 is built from 11 residues. CDR3 nucleotide sequence: TGTGCCGTCGGGGGAGCAAGTGAAGCTTTCTTT. Its protein product is CAVGGASEAFF.

Remarks on this clonotype: This could be a read error, since a much larger clone is one nucleotide away. This chain connects TRBV7-6 to TRBJ2-1, with D perhaps TRBD1 or TRBD2 (5 bases each). The CDR3 is 19 amino acids. Germline V gene lookup returns CDR1 SGHVS and CDR2 FNYEAQ. The germline V and J ends were trimmed by 0 bases and 6 bases, with 24 bases remaining between them. The CDR3 spells CASSLAGETYLGPSNEQFF. CDR3 DNA: TGTGCCAGCAGCTTAGCGGGGGAAACCTACTTAGGCCCTAGCAATGAGCAGTTCTTC.

As to this clonotype: A junction end diverges from the germline sequence, so it may reflect a read error. V gene TRBV5-1 combines with J gene TRBJ2-2, with D maybe TRBD2 (6 bases). This CDR3 contains 16 residues. Germline-derived CDR1 and CDR2 are SGHRS and YFSETQ. The CDR3: CTSSWDWDPGTGELFF. CDR3 nucleotide sequence: TGCACCAGCAGCTGGGACTGGGACCCAGGCACCGGGGAGCTGTTTTTT.

The chain joins TRBV6-1 to TRBJ2-2, with 12 bases matching TRBD1. Trimming removed 2 bases from V and 4 bases from J; junction bases left unmatched: 2. CDR3 length: 16 residues. Looked up from germline, CDR1 is MNHNS and CDR2 is SASEGT. The CDR3 spells CASSEWDRGRTGELFF. For the CDR3, the DNA is TGTGCCAGCAGTGAATGGGACAGGGGGCGCACCGGGGAGCTGTTTTTT.

This clonotype has just a few counts. The V call is TRBV7-6, the J call TRBJ1-5; 8 bases are shared with TRBD1. With 1 base clipped from V and 7 bases from J, the junction kept 6 bases outside the gene matches. The CDR3 extends over 15 amino acids. CDR1 is SGHVS and CDR2 is FNYEAQ in the germline V gene. CDR3 in DNA: TGTGCCAGCAGCTTAGGGACAGGGAAAAGACAGCCCCAGCATTTT. It specifies CASSLGTGKRQPQHF.

With respect to this clonotype: A single base separates this from a much larger clone, so it may be a read error. The V and J genes are TRBV7-2 and TRBJ2-2, with no clear D. The germline V gene has CDR1 SGHTA and CDR2 FQGNSA. The CDR3 extends over 16 amino acids. The CDR3 DNA is TGTGTCAGCAGTCCTGCGGACGTCGTCTACACCGGGGAGCTGTTTTTT. Amino acids: CVSSPADVVYTGELFF.

This clonotype was recorded many times. This chain uses TRBV4-1 with TRBJ1-1, with D possibly matching TRBD1 (5 bases). V was shortened by 0 bases and J by 1 base, with 9 bases between the two germline ends. The CDR3 has 15 residues. CDR1 and CDR2 from the germline V gene are MGHRA and YSYEKL. This CDR3 is CASSQEGTGNTEAFF. Here the CDR3 DNA reads TGCGCCAGCAGCCAAGAAGGAACAGGGAACACTGAAGCTTTCTTT.

Points on this clonotype: Relative to the germline gene, one junction end is altered; a read error may explain this. The V and J genes are TRBV7-9 and TRBJ2-5; D remains ambiguous. Germline CDR1 SEHNR, CDR2 FQNEAQ (reference sequence). The CDR3 is made up of 12 amino acids. CDR3 coding DNA: TGTGTCAGCAGCTTATTTTCGGAGACCCAGTACTTC. Residues: CVSSLFSETQYF.

The J gene is TRBJ1-5, the V gene TRBV7-9; perhaps TRBD1 as D (6 bases). This CDR3 spans 14 amino acids. CDR1 is SEHNR, CDR2 FQNEAQ, per germline (reference sequence). Deletions cut 5 bases from V and 6 bases from J, with 14 bases between. The CDR3 protein is CASSATGFFQPQHF. In DNA form, the CDR3 reads TGTGCCAGCAGCGCCACAGGGTTCTTTCAGCCCCAGCATTTT.

The V and J genes are TRBV6-1 and TRBJ1-1, with 7 bases matching TRBD1. Germline loops: CDR1 MNHNS, CDR2 SASEGT. J lost 2 bases, V lost 5 bases, and 11 bases had no gene match. CDR3 length equals 16 residues. The CDR3 DNA reads TGTGCCAGCAGTTATTCTGTTAGGGGGCCCAACACTGAAGCTTTCTTT. This sequence encodes CASSYSVRGPNTEAFF.

The rearrangement joins TRBV27 to TRBJ2-1; 8 bases align to TRBD2. This CDR3 is 15 amino acids long. The trim removed 9 bases at V and 0 bases at J, leaving 7 bases unmatched. The germline V gene has CDR1 MNHEY and CDR2 SMNVEV (reference sequence). The CDR3 region is CASWPGGSSYNEQFF. CDR3 DNA: TGTGCCAGTTGGCCGGGGGGGAGCTCCTACAATGAGCAGTTCTTC.

The V call is TRBV13, the J call TRBJ1-1; D ambiguous. CDR1 is PRHDT, CDR2 FYEKMQ, per germline (reference sequence). V was trimmed by 5 bases and J by 1 base, leaving 11 bases between them. The CDR3 consists of 14 residues. The CDR3 here is CASSLPGENTEAFF. The CDR3 DNA is TGTGCCAGCAGCCTCCCAGGTGAGAACACTGAAGCTTTCTTT. Using reference TRBV13 and TRBJ1-1 for the parts outside the CDR3, the full variable domain is AAGVIQSPRHLIKEKRETATLKCYPIPRHDTVYWYQQGPGQDPQFLISFYEKMQSDKGSIPDRFSAQQFSDYHSELNMSSLELGDSALYFCASSLPGENTEAFFGQGTRLTVV.

This clonotype has more than one count but fewer than ten. This chain connects TRBV14 to TRBJ2-1; D gene uncertain. The V end was cut by 0 bases, the J end by 6 bases, with 12 bases between. The CDR3 consists of 15 residues. Germline lookup yields CDR1 SGHDN and CDR2 FVKESK. The CDR3 nucleotides read TGTGCCAGCAGCCAAGACGGCTCTACGGGCAATGAGCAGTTCTTC. Its translation: CASSQDGSTGNEQFF.

This clonotype was recorded only once. CDR3 DNA sequence: TGCAGTGCTGCCCGGACATCTTATAGCACAGATACGCAGTATTTT. Residues: CSAARTSYSTDTQYF. The J gene is TRBJ2-3, the V gene TRBV20-1; maybe TRBD1 (5 bases). V lost 5 bases and J 0 bases, leaving 15 bases between the germline ends. The CDR3 is made up of 15 amino acids. Germline loops: CDR1 DFQATT, CDR2 SNEGSKA (reference sequence).

The chain links TRBV24-1 to TRBJ2-1; 10 bases agree with TRBD1. The CDR3 totals 17 residues. Per the germline V gene, CDR1 is KGHDR and CDR2 is SFDVKD. The junction had 9 bases not matched to a gene; V was cut back by 0 bases and J by 8 bases. The CDR3 coding sequence is TGTGCCACCAGTGATTTGCCTCGGACAGGGGGGTTGGATGAGCAGTTCTTC. Translated: CATSDLPRTGGLDEQFF.

This CDR3 reads CSARSDRRNYNEQFF. The CDR3 nucleotides read TGCAGTGCTAGATCAGACAGGCGGAATTACAATGAGCAGTTCTTC. The gene calls are TRBV20-1 and TRBJ2-1; a weak D match, TRBD1 (6 bases). The CDR3 consists of 15 residues. The V gene lost 2 bases and the J gene lost 4 bases, with 15 bases spanning the gap. CDR1 DFQATT and CDR2 SNEGSKA come from the germline V gene (reference sequence).

Concerning this clonotype itself: Possible read error: a much larger clone is one base away. V is TRBV3-1 and J is TRBJ2-1; 8 bases fit TRBD2. Germline assignment: CDR1 LGHDT and CDR2 YNNKEL (reference sequence). V lost 3 bases, J lost 0 bases, and 4 bases stayed unmatched. CDR3 size: 16 residues. The chain's CDR3 is CASSHTSGSSYNEQFF. In DNA, the CDR3 is TGTGCCAGCAGCCATACTAGCGGAAGCTCCTACAATGAGCAGTTCTTC.

The V call is TRBV6-6, the J call TRBJ1-2; 11 positions agree with TRBD1. J gave up 4 bases and V 4 bases, and 14 bases lay outside the gene matches. This CDR3 has 18 amino acids. CDR1 MNHNY and CDR2 SVGAGI come from the germline V gene (reference sequence). The CDR3 sequence is CASSFLGQGELRGYGYTF. CDR3 nucleotide sequence: TGTGCCAGCAGTTTCCTGGGACAGGGGGAGTTAAGGGGCTATGGCTACACCTTC.

This clonotype appeared a few times. The chain has TRBV20-1 and TRBJ2-7, with 7 bases matching TRBD2. Germline lookup yields CDR1 DFQATT and CDR2 SNEGSKA (reference sequence). CDR3 size: 16 residues. J was trimmed by 4 bases and V by 0 bases; bases with no gene match: 12. CDR3 protein: CSARDKSGTSPYEQYF. CDR3 coding DNA: TGCAGTGCTAGAGATAAGAGCGGGACTTCCCCATACGAGCAGTACTTC.

As to this clonotype: This may be a read error: a much more frequent sequence differs by one nucleotide. This chain connects TRBV7-2 to TRBJ2-1; D is ambiguous. CDR1 and CDR2 (germline): SGHTA, FQGNSA. This CDR3 has 14 amino acids. In nucleotides, the CDR3 is TGTGTCAGCAGCTTATTGTCCATTCGTAGGGAGCAGTTCTTC. This gives the protein CVSSLLSIRREQFF.

The chain combines TRBV6-5 with TRBJ1-2; tentative D call: TRBD1 (5 bases). V was pared by 4 bases and J by 8 bases, with 20 bases between. Germline V gene data show CDR1 as MNHEY and CDR2 as SVGAGI. CDR3 size: 15 residues. CDR3 DNA sequence: TGTGCCAGCAGTTCCCCCAATGGACATCCTGAGGGCTACACCTTC. Translation gives CASSSPNGHPEGYTF.

The chain employs TRBV19 and TRBJ1-1; 9 bases agree with TRBD1. The CDR3 length is 11 residues. The ends lost 7 bases at V and 11 bases at J; junction bases unmatched: 5. Germline CDR1 reads LNHDA; CDR2 reads SQIVND (reference sequence). DNA for the CDR3: TGTGCCAGTACGGGGACAGGGCTGGCTTTCTTT. This codes for CASTGTGLAFF.

The V call is TRBV12-3 or TRBV12-4, the J call TRBJ1-1; 9 bases align to TRBD1. This CDR3 is 18 amino acids long. J was trimmed by 3 bases and V by 4 bases; bases with no gene match: 15. CDR3 region: CASSWGTGRFLRDTEAFF. CDR3 in DNA: TGTGCCAGCAGTTGGGGGACAGGGCGTTTTCTGAGGGACACTGAAGCTTTCTTT.

The rearrangement links TRBV13 to TRBJ2-5; D is possibly TRBD1 (5 bases). Germline CDR1 PRHDT, CDR2 FYEKMQ (reference sequence). The V and J ends lost 4 bases and 5 bases respectively, with 20 bases between them. This CDR3 is 16 amino acids long. CDR3 coding DNA: TGTGCCAGCAGCTCCCCCCTCCAAGGGGAAGGGGAGACCCAGTACTTC. It encodes CASSSPLQGEGETQYF.

This clonotype turned up a few times. The chain links TRBV9 to TRBJ2-2, with a weak D call TRBD1 (5 bases). This CDR3 is built from 17 residues. The V end lost 0 bases, the J end lost 1 base, and 13 bases lay between the germline ends. Per the germline V gene, CDR1 is SGDLS and CDR2 is YYNGEE. CDR3 in DNA: TGTGCCAGCAGCGTAGATGGGGCAGGGTGGAACACCGGGGAGCTGTTTTTT. Amino acid sequence: CASSVDGAGWNTGELFF.